Listed below are T cell receptor beta chains from one sample, sequenced in a study of blood T cells in healthy people across ages. TCRdb passed the 5' RACE reads through MiXCR, listing each CDR3 protein once. The table shows 600,000 to 850,000 distinct CDR3 sequences, with roughly 47% occurring only once. The sequenced sample consisted of blood. The receptors come from a woman aged 60 to 75 in good health. The CDR3 runs from the conserved cysteine through the conserved F or W. A D gene is named only where the DNA matches it firmly. Rows may omit the clone size; those that give it use once, few, many or a size class.

abundance	v_gene	d_gene	j_gene	CDR3nt	CDR3aa
-	TRBV7-9	TRBD2	TRBJ2-2	TGTGCCAGCAGTAAACGACTAGCGGGGGAGACTTACACCGGGGAGCTGTTTTTT	CASSKRLAGETYTGELFF
few	TRBV27	TRBD1	TRBJ1-6	TGTGCCAGCAGTTTCGGGACAGGAGGTTCACCCCTCCACTTT	CASSFGTGGSPLHF
-	TRBV6-5	-	TRBJ2-5	TGTGCCAGCAGTTACGGGCAGGCCCAAGAGACCCAGTACTTC	CASSYGQAQETQYF
many	TRBV10-3	TRBD1	TRBJ2-5	TGTGCCATCAGTACAGGGGCAGAGACCCAGTACTTC	CAISTGAETQYF
-	TRBV12-3/TRBV12-4	TRBD1	TRBJ2-1	TGTGCCAGCAGACAAACCGGGACAGGGTCTTACGAGCAGTTCTTC	CASRQTGTGSYEQFF
few	TRBV12-3/TRBV12-4	-	TRBJ2-4	TGTGCCAGCAGTTTAATGATGATGGGAGCCAAAAACATTCAGTACTTC	CASSLMMMGAKNIQYF
few	TRBV24-1	-	TRBJ2-7	TGTGCCACCAGCGAGGTCGGATCCTACGAGCAGTACTTC	CATSEVGSYEQYF
-	TRBV7-9	-	TRBJ1-1	TGTGCCAGCAGCCTCCAGGGGCAGGGAGCACAGCCTGAAGCTTTCTTT	CASSLQGQGAQPEAFF
-	TRBV10-3	-	TRBJ1-2	TGTGCCATCAGTGGGTCGAGTCTAAGGGCCGAAAACTATGGCTACACCTTC	CAISGSSLRAENYGYTF
-	TRBV6-2/TRBV6-3	-	TRBJ1-2	TGTGCCAGCAGTTACTGGGCAGCCGGCGGCTACACCTTC	CASSYWAAGGYTF
-	TRBV7-9	-	TRBJ2-1	TGTGCCAGCAGCTCCCCTACCAGCTCCTACAATGAGCGGTTCTTC	CASSSPTSSYNERFF
-	TRBV7-2	TRBD2	TRBJ2-3	TGTGCCAGCAGCTGGTCCGGGACTAGCGGTAGCGATACACAGTATTTT	CASSWSGTSGSDTQYF
-	TRBV20-1	-	TRBJ2-7	TGCAGTGCTGAGGGGTTGAACCATGAGCAGTACTTC	CSAEGLNHEQYF
-	TRBV28	-	TRBJ1-2	TGTGCCATCCCGACAGAAAGATCCTATGGCTACACCTTC	CAIPTERSYGYTF
-	TRBV29-1	-	TRBJ2-3	TGCGGCGTCGACAGGACAGCAGATACGCAGTATTTT	CGVDRTADTQYF
-	TRBV9	TRBD2	TRBJ2-2	TGTGCCAGCAGCGGTTTAGCGGGAGACTCCGGGGAGCTGTTTTTT	CASSGLAGDSGELFF
many	TRBV7-2	TRBD2	TRBJ2-7	TGTGCCAGCAGTGTTAGCGGGTCCTACGAGCAGTACTTC	CASSVSGSYEQYF
few	TRBV27	TRBD2	TRBJ2-1	TGTGCCAGCAGTTCGGGACTAGCGGGAGAAGGAAATGAGCAGTTCTTC	CASSSGLAGEGNEQFF
few	TRBV4-2	TRBD2	TRBJ2-3	TGTGCCAGCAGCCAGGGGGGGGACTGGAGAAACACAGATACGCAGTATTTT	CASSQGGDWRNTDTQYF
-	TRBV11-2	-	TRBJ2-1	TGTGCCAGCAGCTCCGCTCAACGGGGGAGATCCTACAATGAGCAGTTCTTC	CASSSAQRGRSYNEQFF
few	TRBV12-3/TRBV12-4	-	TRBJ2-5	TGTGCCAGCAGTTTCGGGGACAAGAGGGAGACCCAGTACTTC	CASSFGDKRETQYF
-	TRBV6-2/TRBV6-3	-	TRBJ2-1	TGTGCCAGCAGTTACGGGTCGGTCCCAGATGAGCAGTTCTTC	CASSYGSVPDEQFF
few	TRBV10-3	-	TRBJ2-7	TGTGCCATCAGTGAGCGGGATAGCTCCTACAATGAGCAGTACTTC	CAISERDSSYNEQYF
few	TRBV9	-	TRBJ2-7	TGTGCCAGCAGCGGGGGGATCGGGAGCTACGAGCAGTACTTC	CASSGGIGSYEQYF
-	TRBV29-1	TRBD2	TRBJ2-2	TGCAGCGTGTCGACCGGGACTAGCGGGCCCACCGGGGAGCTGTTTTTT	CSVSTGTSGPTGELFF
-	TRBV12-3/TRBV12-4	-	TRBJ2-3	TGTGCCAGCAGTTTACGGTCGGGGGCCACCGCCACAGATACGCAGTATTTT	CASSLRSGATATDTQYF
few	TRBV10-2	-	TRBJ2-7	TGCGCCAGCAGTGAAGAGGCCTCTTTTACCTACGAGCAGTACTTC	CASSEEASFTYEQYF
-	TRBV29-1	TRBD2	TRBJ2-1	TGCAGCGCTGATAGTCCGACTAGCGGGAACTACGAGCAGTTCTTC	CSADSPTSGNYEQFF
-	TRBV20-1	TRBD1	TRBJ1-2	TGCAGTGCCTCCGACCCCACAGGGGCGCTAGGCTACACCTTC	CSASDPTGALGYTF
-	TRBV7-6	-	TRBJ2-5	TGTGCCAGCAGCTTACCACAGGGCCCAAGGACCCAGTACTTC	CASSLPQGPRTQYF
-	TRBV20-1	TRBD2	TRBJ2-3	TGCAGTGCACCGGGACTAGCGGGGGGTACAGATACGCAGTATTTT	CSAPGLAGGTDTQYF
many	TRBV18	-	TRBJ2-7	TGTGCCAGCTCACCACCTACGAAATCCAACTCCTACGAGCAGTACTTC	CASSPPTKSNSYEQYF
-	TRBV14	-	TRBJ2-3	TGTGCCAGCAGAAGCGGCTTACCGACAGATACGCAGTATTTT	CASRSGLPTDTQYF
-	TRBV20-1	-	TRBJ2-5	TGCAGTGCTAGTTGGGCTAGTGGAGGTCAAGAGACCCAGTACTTC	CSASWASGGQETQYF
many	TRBV12-3/TRBV12-4	-	TRBJ2-3	TGTGCCAGCAGTTCCTGGGATACGCAGTATTTT	CASSSWDTQYF
-	TRBV20-1	-	TRBJ1-1	TGCAGTGCTACCCGGGATGGCAGGGTATCCGAAGCTTTCTTT	CSATRDGRVSEAFF
-	TRBV9	TRBD2	TRBJ2-3	TGTGCCAGCAGCGTAGGACTAGCTGGAGCATCTAGCACAGATACGCAGTATTTT	CASSVGLAGASSTDTQYF
-	TRBV20-1	-	TRBJ2-2	TGCAGTGCTAGACCGAGCCATGCGAACACCGGGGAGCTGTTTTTT	CSARPSHANTGELFF
-	TRBV7-2	TRBD2	TRBJ2-1	TGTGCCAGCAGCTTAGCGAGCGGGGGGGCCTGGAATGAGCAGTTCTTC	CASSLASGGAWNEQFF
-	TRBV12-3/TRBV12-4	TRBD2	TRBJ2-1	TGTGCCACCCAAGGACTAGCGTCGGTCAATGAGCAGTTCTTC	CATQGLASVNEQFF
few	TRBV6-5	-	TRBJ2-3	TGTGCCAGCAGTTACCACGGGAGAACAGATACGCAGTATTTT	CASSYHGRTDTQYF
few	TRBV20-1	TRBD2	TRBJ2-3	TGCAGTGCCAGAGCCCCGGGACTAGCGGGAGATACGCAGTATTTT	CSARAPGLAGDTQYF
-	TRBV5-1	-	TRBJ2-5	TGCGCCAGCTGGACGGAGCCAGGACTCTACAATGAGCAGTACTTC	CASWTEPGLYNEQYF
few	TRBV3-1	-	TRBJ1-1	TGTGCCAGCAGCCAAGAATTGGGCAGGGGAAACACTGAAGCTTTCTTT	CASSQELGRGNTEAFF
-	TRBV7-3	-	TRBJ1-1	TGTGCCAGCAGCTTTTCAGGGGCTCGGACTGAAGCTTTCTTT	CASSFSGARTEAFF
-	TRBV5-1	TRBD1	TRBJ2-5	TGCGCCAGCAGCTCGACAGGGAGATCAGGAGAGACCCAGTACTTC	CASSSTGRSGETQYF
-	TRBV5-1	-	TRBJ2-7	TGCGCCAGCAGTTCTCCCGGGGGTGGCGAGCAGTACTTC	CASSSPGGGEQYF
few	TRBV5-1	-	TRBJ1-1	TGCGCCAGTTCCGAGGGCGGGAACACTGAAGCTTTCTTT	CASSEGGNTEAFF
-	TRBV29-1	TRBD2	TRBJ2-5	TGCAGCGTCGGATGGGGACTAGCGGGAGGGGGTGAGCAGTACTTC	CSVGWGLAGGGEQYF
-	TRBV20-1	-	TRBJ2-7	TGCAGTGCTAAGAGAACGGGCTACGAGCAGTACTTC	CSAKRTGYEQYF
many	TRBV7-2	-	TRBJ2-1	TGTGCCAGCAGCTTAGTCGGGGGGCTCCTCAATGAGCAGTTCTTC	CASSLVGGLLNEQFF
few	TRBV7-9	-	TRBJ1-6	TGTGCCAGCTCATCCAGGGAGGGTAATTCACCCCTCCACTTT	CASSSREGNSPLHF
-	TRBV7-2	TRBD2	TRBJ2-7	TGTGCCAGCAGCCCCAGCTCGACTAGCTCTTGGTACGAGCAGTACTTC	CASSPSSTSSWYEQYF
-	TRBV20-1	-	TRBJ1-6	TGCAGTGCTACGACTACAGGGTTTCATTCACCCCTCCACTTT	CSATTTGFHSPLHF
-	TRBV5-1	TRBD1	TRBJ2-7	TGCGCCAGCAGCTTGGAGGACAGGGGTTATGAGCAGTACTTC	CASSLEDRGYEQYF